One sample yielded the 26 T cell receptor beta chains listed below, sequenced in a study of a mutant IDH1 vaccine in newly diagnosed glioma. Time point in this sample: week 47, end of study. The content of each vaccine dose was 300 ug of mutant IDH1 20-mer peptide, and topical imiquimod accompanied it. The table came from immunoSEQ multiplex PCR; TCRdb's copy has only in-frame clones and leaves some out. The table records fewer than 60,000 clones, almost 65% of them present only once. Antigens for these TCRs are unknown. Source: peripheral blood mononuclear cells (PBMCs), taken from a glioma patient whose treatment included an IDH1 peptide vaccine. These receptors all stem from a man aged 35 to 55 with glioma. Some clones in this sample may be carry-over from other donors' samples.

In its sample, this clone was seen once. The chain couples TRBV30 to TRBJ1-6; TRBD1 aligns across 9 bases. The germline gives CDR1 GTSNPN, CDR2 SVGIG (reference sequence). The CDR3 loop spans 14 amino acids. The V gene end was trimmed by 3 bases and the J gene end by 10 bases; junction bases not matched to a gene: 7. The CDR3 reads CAWSAGQGNSPLHF. DNA of the CDR3: TGTGCCTGGAGCGCGGGACAGGGTAACTCACCCCTCCACTTT.

J is TRBJ2-7 and V is TRBV7-9; no reliable D call. This CDR3 has 13 amino acids. The germline gives CDR1 SEHNR, CDR2 FQNEAQ (reference sequence). V dropped 1 base and J dropped 3 bases, with 7 bases sitting between them. The CDR3 region is CASSLGTNYEQYF. CDR3 nucleotides: TGTGCCAGCAGCTTAGGCACAAACTACGAGCAGTACTTC. Complete variable domain (other parts from reference TRBV7-9 and TRBJ2-7): DTGVSQNPRHKITKRGQNVTFRCDPISEHNRLYWYRQTLGQGPEFLTYFQNEAQLEKSRLLSDRFSAERPKGSFSTLEIQRTEQGDSAMYLCASSLGTNYEQYFGPGTRLTVT.

The chain has TRBV5-1 and TRBJ2-5, with 8 positions matching TRBD2. Near its end, the DNA agrees better with TRBJ2-7, so the J call may be wrong. This CDR3 has 14 residues. Germline CDR1 reads SGHRS; CDR2 reads YFSETQ. CDR3 loop: CASSFSGGAYEQYF. For the CDR3, the DNA is TGCGCCAGCAGCTTTTCCGGGGGGGCCTACGAGCAGTACTTC.

This chain connects TRBV10-1 to TRBJ2-1; TRBD1 matches at 7 bases. The V and J ends lost 11 bases and 6 bases, in that order; junction bases with no gene match: 16. There are 15 residues in the CDR3. The germline gives CDR1 WNHNN, CDR2 SYGVQD (reference sequence). The DNA of the CDR3 is TGCGCCGGCGAGCCTAAAGGACAGGTGAGCAATGAGCAGTTCTTC. Translating gives CAGEPKGQVSNEQFF.

The chain carries TRBV18 and TRBJ2-6; 8 bases agree with TRBD1. V shed 3 bases, J shed 1 base, and the junction held 2 bases outside the gene matches. In germline, CDR1 is KGHSH, CDR2 LQKENI. This CDR3 has 16 amino acids. The CDR3 region is CASSPQGASGANVLTF. As DNA, the CDR3 is TGTGCCAGCTCACCGCAGGGGGCGTCTGGGGCCAACGTCCTGACTTTC.

V and J are TRBV7-2 and TRBJ2-4, with unresolved D. V was clipped by 3 bases and J by 7 bases, with 10 bases between them. CDR1 SGHTA and CDR2 FQGNSA come from the germline V gene. The CDR3 is 13 residues long. CDR3 sequence: CASSFGYFNIQYF. CDR3 nucleotides: TGTGCCAGCAGCTTTGGATACTTCAACATTCAGTACTTC.

In its sample, this clone was seen once. The rearrangement links TRBV5-1 to TRBJ1-5, with 8 bases fitting TRBD1. Germline loops: CDR1 SGHRS, CDR2 YFSETQ. The CDR3 totals 15 residues. Unmatched junction bases numbered 5, after V lost 1 base and J lost 5 bases. The CDR3 here is CASSLRPGGHQPQHF. In DNA form, the CDR3 reads TGCGCCAGCAGCTTGAGGCCAGGGGGCCATCAGCCCCAGCATTTT.

The rearrangement uses TRBV29-1 and TRBJ2-5, with D hard to call. The CDR3 loop spans 11 amino acids. Germline CDR1 is SQVTM and CDR2 is ANQGSEA. The ends were cut back, 5 bases at V and 7 bases at J, with 11 bases in the middle. The CDR3 region is CSVFGPGTQYF. DNA for the CDR3: TGCAGCGTTTTCGGACCGGGGACCCAGTACTTC.

In regard to this clone: At one of its ends the junction is not consistent with the germline gene, which may arise from a read error. This sequence joins TRBV7-7 and TRBJ2-1; 7 nucleotides align to TRBD1. Germline assignment: CDR1 SSHAT and CDR2 FNYEAQ (reference sequence). The CDR3 is 15 amino acids. The DNA of the CDR3 is TGTGCTAGCAGCCTCGACAGGGTCCCCAATAATGAGCAGTTCTTC. Translating gives CASSLDRVPNNEQFF.

DNA of the CDR3: TGTGCCAGCAGTGACAGGAGGCACTCGGAGACCCAGTACTTC. It translates to CASSDRRHSETQYF. The gene calls are TRBV2 and TRBJ2-5; TRBD2 might be the D (5 bases). From germline, CDR1 is SNHLY and CDR2 FYNNEI. V was cut by 3 bases and J by 5 bases, with 13 bases left in between. The length of the CDR3 is 14 residues.

This chain connects TRBV6-5 to TRBJ2-3, with unresolved D. The CDR3 runs to 15 residues. V lost 6 bases, J lost 4 bases, and 17 bases lay in between. CDR1 and CDR2 (germline): MNHEY, SVGAGI. The CDR3 coding sequence is TGTGCCAGCAGGTTTTCCCCGTCGTTGCCAGATACGCAGTATTTT. It specifies CASRFSPSLPDTQYF.

Written as DNA, the CDR3 is TGTGCTAGTGGTTTATTTGTCGGGGAGCTGTTTTTT. Translated: CASGLFVGELFF. The rearrangement links TRBV12-5 to TRBJ2-2; the D is unclear. V was clipped by 3 bases and J by 7 bases, with 6 bases between them. This CDR3 spans 12 amino acids. Per the germline V gene, CDR1 is LGHNT and CDR2 is FRNRAP.

Only one count was recorded for this clone. The chain employs TRBV7-6 and TRBJ2-5; D is ambiguous. The CDR3 is 13 amino acids. In germline, CDR1 is SGHVS, CDR2 FNYEAQ. The V end was cut by 8 bases, the J end by 4 bases, with 14 bases between. CDR3 region: CASALGRSETQYF. The DNA of the CDR3 is TGTGCCAGCGCCCTTGGGCGTTCAGAGACCCAGTACTTC.

The chain carries TRBV5-3 and TRBJ1-6; D is possibly TRBD1 (5 bases). TRBV5-3 falls under the ORF class, with uncertain function. Trimming removed 0 bases from V and 8 bases from J, with 9 bases in between. This CDR3 spans 14 amino acids. In nucleotides, the CDR3 is TGTGCCAGAAGCTTGGAGGGGAGGGATTCACCCCTCCACTTT. Translation: CARSLEGRDSPLHF.

The V and J genes are TRBV29-1 and TRBJ1-2, with TRBD1 matching 9 bases. The CDR3 totals 15 residues. V shed 4 bases, J shed 4 bases, and the junction held 10 bases outside the gene matches. CDR1 is SQVTM and CDR2 is ANQGSEA in the germline V gene. The CDR3 reads CSVGGDRAAFYGYTF. The DNA of the CDR3 is TGCAGCGTTGGTGGGGACAGGGCAGCTTTCTATGGCTACACCTTC.

The chain is built from TRBV11-3 and TRBJ1-5; 12 bases match TRBD1. Losses at the gene ends were 4 bases for V and 2 bases for J; bases not matched to a gene: 12. The CDR3 totals 19 residues. CDR1 is SGHNT, CDR2 YENEEA, per germline. CDR3 nucleotides: TGTGCCAGCAGCTGCCACACGGGACAGGGGGCCGGGGGCAATCAGCCCCAGCATTTT. It is translated as CASSCHTGQGAGGNQPQHF.

J is TRBJ1-1 and V is TRBV10-2; the D gene is possibly TRBD1 (5 bases). V lost 6 bases to trimming and J lost 4 bases, with 15 bases between them. The V gene's germline CDR1 is WSHSY and CDR2 SAAADI. The CDR3 consists of 14 residues. The CDR3 DNA reads TGCGCCAGCAGGCGGGGACTCCAAGGCACTGAAGCTTTCTTT. This encodes CASRRGLQGTEAFF.

The CDR3 DNA follows: TGCGCCAGCAGCCAAGTAACCCAAGACAAGGAGACCCAGTACTTC. Protein sequence: CASSQVTQDKETQYF. V usage is TRBV4-1 and J usage is TRBJ2-5; D call uncertain. The CDR3 is made up of 15 amino acids. CDR1 and CDR2 from the germline V gene are MGHRA and YSYEKL. V lost 1 base and J lost 5, with 14 bases in between.

The genes are TRBV7-2 and TRBJ1-1, with a possible D match to TRBD1 (6 bases). The CDR3 is 16 amino acids. Germline V lookup: CDR1 SGHTA, CDR2 FQGNSA. Trimming took off 0 bases at V and 0 bases at J, with 11 bases between the two ends. DNA for the CDR3: TGTGCCAGCAGCTTAGCGCAGGGGCTAATGAACACTGAAGCTTTCTTT. Its protein is CASSLAQGLMNTEAFF.

CDR3 nucleotides: TGTGCCAGCAGCCAAGAGGAGGATGCCGGCCGCAATCAGCCCCAGCATTTT. Protein product: CASSQEEDAGRNQPQHF. The rearrangement links TRBV4-2 to TRBJ1-5; no reliable D call. CDR3 length: 17 residues. Germline-derived CDR1 and CDR2 are LGHNA and YNFKEQ. V shed 0 bases and J shed 2 bases, with 14 bases lying between them.

The chain employs TRBV2 and TRBJ1-4; 7 positions agree with TRBD1. The trim removed 8 bases at V and 8 bases at J, leaving 11 bases unmatched. Germline V lookup: CDR1 SNHLY, CDR2 FYNNEI. The CDR3 spans 14 residues. CDR3 in amino acids: CASGMTGKGEKLFF. DNA of the CDR3: TGTGCCAGCGGAATGACAGGGAAAGGCGAAAAACTGTTTTTT.

The chain recombines TRBV7-2 with TRBJ1-6; weak D call: TRBD1 (5 bases). V was shortened by 1 base and J by 9 bases, with 13 bases between the two germline ends. Per germline, CDR1 SGHTA and CDR2 FQGNSA. CDR3 size: 15 residues. The chain's CDR3 is CASSLGAGTLSPLHF. The CDR3 coding sequence is TGTGCCAGCAGCTTAGGGGCGGGGACTCTTTCACCCCTCCACTTT.

As DNA, the CDR3 is TGCGCCAGCAGCTTGGCGGACAGGGAAGGCGATACGCAGTATTTT. Translated, it gives CASSLADREGDTQYF. The J gene is TRBJ2-3, the V gene TRBV5-1; TRBD1 matches at 8 bases. The CDR3 extends over 15 amino acids. The trim removed 0 bases at V and 6 bases at J, leaving 6 bases unmatched. Per germline, CDR1 SGHRS and CDR2 YFSETQ.

The chain has TRBV2 and TRBJ2-3; the match to TRBD2 covers 14 bases. J gave up 8 bases and V 4 bases, and 5 bases lay outside the gene matches. This CDR3 has 15 residues. CDR1 SNHLY and CDR2 FYNNEI come from the germline V gene. CDR3 sequence reads: CASSGTSGGRGTQYF. DNA for the CDR3: TGTGCCAGCAGTGGGACTAGCGGGGGGCGGGGTACGCAGTATTTT.

This clone was detected a few times. This chain links TRBV2 with TRBJ1-6; D not resolved. There are 14 residues in the CDR3. V lost 7 bases, J lost 7 bases, and 14 bases lay in between. Looked up from germline, CDR1 is SNHLY and CDR2 is FYNNEI. CDR3 loop: CASKVKGWNSPLHF. In DNA, the CDR3 is TGTGCCAGCAAGGTTAAAGGCTGGAATTCACCCCTCCACTTT.

This clone turned up a few times. CDR3 sequence: CASRDSLANYGYTF. Here the CDR3 DNA reads TGCGCCAGTAGGGACAGCTTAGCTAACTATGGCTACACCTTC. The chain employs TRBV10-2 and TRBJ1-2, with 7 bases matching TRBD1. Germline assignment: CDR1 WSHSY and CDR2 SAAADI. The junction had 7 bases not matched to a gene; V was cut back by 9 bases and J by 0 bases. The CDR3 is made up of 14 amino acids.